Shown below are 24 T cell receptor beta chains from a single sample sequenced in a study of tumor and adjacent non-tumor tissue in lung cancer. A modified ARM-PCR protocol with three rounds of nested PCR amplified TCRbeta. TCRdb ran MiXCR on the multiplex PCR reads and lists one entry per CDR3 protein. The table lists 65,000 to 95,000 distinct CDR3 sequences, 75% to 90% of them singletons. No cell sorting was done before RNA was extracted from the tissue. The material sequenced was lung tumor tissue. The receptor set was obtained from a woman in her forties or fifties with non-small cell lung cancer.

Concerning this clonotype: An end of the junction does not agree with germline; a read error may underlie this. V gene TRBV29-1 combines with J gene TRBJ2-5, with a tentative D call TRBD1 (5 bases). Germline CDR1 reads SQVTM; CDR2 reads ANQGSEA. The CDR3 extends over 14 amino acids. CDR3 in amino acids: CNVIGASLGETQYF. The DNA of the CDR3 is TGCAACGTTATTGGGGCCTCTTTAGGTGAGACCCAGTACTTC.

Comments on this clonotype: A read error is likely, as this CDR3 ends without the conserved phenylalanine or tryptophan. The DNA is omitted, as the CDR3 cannot be located on it reliably, and the CDR3 follows TCRdb's listing. The chain employs TRBV20-1 and TRBJ2-1; the table's D call TRBD2 went unverified against the DNA. Germline values: CDR1 DFQATT, CDR2 SNEGSKA (reference sequence). Both ends counted, the CDR3 spans 14 residues. The CDR3 region is CSASFGGGYNEKFI.

Concerning this clonotype itself: Sequence at one end of the junction differs from germline and may be a read error. The CDR3: CSSSLDPGQSPLHF. Here the CDR3 DNA reads TGTTCCAGCAGCTTAGATCCAGGACAATCACCCCTTCACTTT. The chain joins TRBV11-2 to TRBJ1-6, with a possible D match to TRBD1 (5 bases). This CDR3 has 14 amino acids. Germline values: CDR1 SGHAT, CDR2 FQNNGV.

About this clonotype: This may stem from a read error, because a much larger clone lies one nucleotide away. The genes are TRBV20-1 and TRBJ1-1, with unresolved D. From germline, CDR1 is DFQATT and CDR2 SNEGSKA (reference sequence). This CDR3 is 14 amino acids long. The CDR3 region is CSATYHKTNTEVSF. The DNA for the CDR3 is TGCAGTGCTACCTATCATAAGACAAACACTGAAGTTTCCTTT.

Comments on this clonotype: Here the CDR3 omits its conserved ending phenylalanine or tryptophan, so a read error is the likely source. V and J are TRBV29-1 and TRBJ1-3, with D unresolved. V lost 6 bases and J lost 1, with 10 bases in between. The CDR3 contains 13 residues. The V gene's germline CDR1 is SQVTM and CDR2 ANQGSEA. CDR3 region: CSVWAESGNTIYY. The DNA for the CDR3 is TGCAGCGTCTGGGCGGAGTCTGGAAACACCATATATTAT.

In this sample, this clonotype is medium-sized. The chain couples TRBV12-3 or TRBV12-4 to TRBJ2-1, with 9 bases fitting TRBD1. V was pared by 6 bases and J by 5 bases, with 5 bases of the junction left unmatched. The CDR3 covers 14 residues. In nucleotides, the CDR3 is TGTGCCAGCAGCCAGACAGGGGGGGACAATGAGCAGTTCTTC. Translation gives CASSQTGGDNEQFF.

About this clonotype: The conserved phenylalanine or tryptophan is not found at the CDR3 terminus, so this likely reflects a read error. V usage is TRBV20-1 and J usage is TRBJ1-1; 7 nucleotides line up with TRBD1. J lost 0 bases, V lost 4 bases, and 14 bases had no gene match. Germline CDR1 DFQATT, CDR2 SNEGSKA (reference sequence). The CDR3 runs 17 residues. The CDR3 DNA reads as TGCAGTGCTATAGATAGCGGGAGACAGGGATTGAACACTGAAGCTTTCTCT. Translated, it gives CSAIDSGRQGLNTEAFS.

The chain carries TRBV20-1 and TRBJ2-3, with TRBD1 matching 9 bases. There are 15 residues in the CDR3. V lost 6 bases and J lost 3; bases outside the gene matches: 10. Per the germline V gene, CDR1 is DFQATT and CDR2 is SNEGSKA (reference sequence). DNA of the CDR3: TGCAGTGCAATTGCCGGGACAGGGAAAACAGATACGCAGTATTTT. It encodes CSAIAGTGKTDTQYF.

Points on this clonotype: The germline gene is not matched at one end of the junction; a read error may be the cause. V and J are TRBV5-1 and TRBJ1-2; the D gene is possibly TRBD1 (6 bases). Germline assignment: CDR1 SGHRS and CDR2 YFSETQ. This CDR3 is built from 13 residues. This CDR3 reads CVSSNRANYGYTF. The CDR3 DNA follows: TGCGTCAGCAGCAACAGGGCTAACTATGGCTACACCTTC.

The genes are TRBV20-1 and TRBJ2-5; 9 bases are a match to TRBD1. CDR1 DFQATT and CDR2 SNEGSKA come from the germline V gene (reference sequence). CDR3 length equals 15 residues. CDR3: CGTQPGQGSQETQYF. The CDR3 DNA follows: TGCGGTACCCAACCGGGACAGGGATCACAGGAGACCCAGTACTTC.

Comment on this clonotype: Germline is not matched at one junction end, which may reflect a read error. This chain connects TRBV20-1 to TRBJ1-5; D perhaps matches TRBD1 (6 bases). Looked up from germline, CDR1 is DFQATT and CDR2 is SNEGSKA (reference sequence). CDR3 size: 13 residues. CDR3 region: CSTRRQDLGPQHF. CDR3 nucleotides: TGCAGTACTAGACGACAGGACCTTGGGCCCCAGCATTTT.

The chain couples TRBV20-1 to TRBJ2-7; weak D call: TRBD2 (5 bases). With 3 bases removed from V and 2 bases from J, the gap between germline ends came to 20 bases. The CDR3 is 16 residues long. Germline loops: CDR1 DFQATT, CDR2 SNEGSKA (reference sequence). The CDR3 sequence is CSASGERELPTYEQYF. In DNA form, the CDR3 reads TGCAGTGCTAGTGGGGAAAGGGAGCTTCCGACCTACGAGCAGTACTTC.

A note on this clonotype: This CDR3 fails to terminate in the conserved phenylalanine or tryptophan, so it likely reflects a read error. The limits of the CDR3 on the DNA are not certain, so only TCRdb's listed CDR3 is given. The chain links TRBV4-1 to TRBJ1-2. The CDR3 numbers 12 amino acids, ends counted. The germline CDR1 and CDR2 sequences are MGHRA and YSYEKL. CDR3 sequence reads: CASSQGMYGFTL.

V gene TRBV20-1 combines with J gene TRBJ2-7, with D unresolved. The V gene's germline CDR1 is DFQATT and CDR2 SNEGSKA (reference sequence). This CDR3 is 14 amino acids long. V lost 3 bases and J lost 8, with 20 bases in between. The CDR3 loop is CSASDQSYGYKQYF. The CDR3 bases are TGCAGTGCTAGTGATCAGAGCTACGGGTACAAGCAGTACTTC.

Details on this clonotype: One end of the junction varies from germline; a read error may be responsible. The J gene is TRBJ2-1, the V gene TRBV6-4; tentative D call: TRBD2 (6 bases). Germline CDR1 reads MRHNA; CDR2 reads SNTAGT. The CDR3 has 16 residues. The CDR3 here is CANSDKASVGYNEQFF. CDR3 nucleotide sequence: TGTGCCAACAGTGATAAGGCTAGCGTGGGCTACAATGAGCAGTTCTTC.

This chain joins TRBV30 and TRBJ2-3; 8 nucleotides match TRBD1. The germline CDR1 and CDR2 sequences are GTSNPN and SVGIG (reference sequence). The CDR3 has 14 amino acids. Trimming cost V 7 bases and J 2 bases; bases outside gene matches: 8. The CDR3 coding sequence is TGTGCCTATCGACAGGGGACCGACACAGATACGCAGTATTTT. It specifies CAYRQGTDTDTQYF.

The chain recombines TRBV29-1 with TRBJ2-1, with 9 bases identical to TRBD2. The germline gives CDR1 SQVTM, CDR2 ANQGSEA. This CDR3 region has 15 residues. This chain's CDR3 is CIVPTSGVSYNEQFF. The CDR3 DNA is TGCATCGTCCCGACTAGCGGCGTCTCCTACAATGAGCAGTTCTTC.

On this clonotype: This CDR3 is missing its conserved last phenylalanine or tryptophan, likely due to a read error. The V and J genes are TRBV29-1 and TRBJ1-5; maybe TRBD1 (5 bases). CDR1 SQVTM and CDR2 ANQGSEA come from the germline V gene. The CDR3 consists of 13 residues. The DNA for the CDR3 is TGCAGCGCAGGGTCCGGGAATAATCAGCCACAGCATTAT. Its protein is CSAGSGNNQPQHY.

The CDR3: CASSPAPGNEQFF. CDR3 nucleotide sequence: TGTGCCAGCAGCCCCGCACCCGGCAATGAGCAGTTCTTC. The V call is TRBV11-3, the J call TRBJ2-1, with unresolved D. Germline CDR1 and CDR2: SGHNT and YENEEA. The V gene lost 5 bases and the J gene lost 6 bases, with 11 bases spanning the gap. This CDR3 is built from 13 residues.

A note on this clonotype: One junction end does not reproduce the germline sequence, and a read error may be involved. This chain links TRBV20-1 with TRBJ1-1; a possible D gene is TRBD1 (5 bases). Germline CDR1 reads DFQATT; CDR2 reads SNEGSKA (reference sequence). The CDR3 is made up of 12 amino acids. CDR3 DNA: TGCAGTGTTAGTTACCAGGGAGCTGAAGCTGTCTTT. Translating it yields CSVSYQGAEAVF.

A few counts support this clonotype. Relative to the germline gene, one junction end is altered; a read error may explain this. The chain is built from TRBV29-1 and TRBJ2-3, with TRBD2 matching over 8 bases. There are 13 residues in the CDR3. Germline V gene data show CDR1 as SQVTM and CDR2 as ANQGSEA. The DNA for the CDR3 is TGTAGCGTTGATAGCGGGAACACAGATACGCAGTGTTTT. Protein sequence: CSVDSGNTDTQCF.

To note about this clonotype: Mismatch with germline at one junction end may stem from a read error. The chain links TRBV11-2 to TRBJ2-7; no clear D. Germline values: CDR1 SGHAT, CDR2 FQNNGV. The length of the CDR3 is 15 residues. The CDR3 sequence is CVSSLGMDFSYEHYF. CDR3 bases: TGTGTCAGCAGCCTGGGCATGGATTTCTCCTACGAGCATTATTTC. The full variable domain, rest sourced from reference TRBV11-2 and TRBJ2-7, is EAGVAQSPRYKIIEKRQSVAFWCNPISGHATLYWYQQILGQGPKLLIQFQNNGVVDDSQLPKDRFSAERLKGVDSTLKIQPAKLEDSAVYLCVSSLGMDFSYEHYFGPGTRLTVT.

This clonotype appeared once. Relative to the germline gene, one junction end is altered; a read error may explain this. The rearrangement links TRBV29-1 to TRBJ2-2; TRBD2 agrees at 7 bases. Germline values: CDR1 SQVTM, CDR2 ANQGSEA. This CDR3 is built from 14 residues. The CDR3 DNA reads as TGCAGCCATAAACGGGGGGAGGGCATCGGGGAGTTGTTTTTT. Its translation is CSHKRGEGIGELFF.

A note on this clonotype: Lacking the conserved final phenylalanine or tryptophan, this CDR3 likely reflects a read error. The chain has TRBV6-1 and TRBJ2-2; 9 nucleotides match TRBD2. From germline, CDR1 is MNHNS and CDR2 SASEGT. The junction had 7 bases not matched to a gene; V was cut back by 7 bases and J by 4 bases. The CDR3 covers 15 residues. CDR3 region: CASILAGMRTGELFS. The CDR3 DNA is TGTGCCAGCATCCTAGCGGGAATGCGCACCGGGGAGCTGTTTTCT.